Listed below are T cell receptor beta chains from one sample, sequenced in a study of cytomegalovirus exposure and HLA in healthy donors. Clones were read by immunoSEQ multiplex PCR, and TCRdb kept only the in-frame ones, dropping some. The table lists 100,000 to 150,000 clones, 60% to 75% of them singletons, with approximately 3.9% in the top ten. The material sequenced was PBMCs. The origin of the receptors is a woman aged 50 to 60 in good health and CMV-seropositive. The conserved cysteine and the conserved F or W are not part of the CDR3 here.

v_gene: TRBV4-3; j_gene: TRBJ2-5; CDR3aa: ASSQGLAVQETQY
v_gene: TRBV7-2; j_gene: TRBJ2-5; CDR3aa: ASSLAGQGQGIQKTQY
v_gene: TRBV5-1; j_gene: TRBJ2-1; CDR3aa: ASRLAGDYKEQF
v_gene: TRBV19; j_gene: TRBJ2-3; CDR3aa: ASKLRGTASTDTQY
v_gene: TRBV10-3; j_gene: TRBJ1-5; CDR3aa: AISESGRVAQH
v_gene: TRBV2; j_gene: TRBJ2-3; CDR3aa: ASSDRQGKTDTQY
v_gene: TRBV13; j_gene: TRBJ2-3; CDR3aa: ASSLVLAGSTDTQY
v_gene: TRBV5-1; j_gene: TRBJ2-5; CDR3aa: ASSFTGGGLQETQY
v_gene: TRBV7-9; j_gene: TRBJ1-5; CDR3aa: ASSLVGTGMSNQSQH
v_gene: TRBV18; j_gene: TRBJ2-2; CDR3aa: ASSPDRVPAGELF
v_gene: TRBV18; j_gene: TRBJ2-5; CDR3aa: ASSPTSGGVGETQY
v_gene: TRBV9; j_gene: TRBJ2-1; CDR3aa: ASSARDRGYNEQF
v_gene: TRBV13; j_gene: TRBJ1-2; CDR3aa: ASSEGGKYGYT
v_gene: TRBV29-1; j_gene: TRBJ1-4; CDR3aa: SVKPGQTTNEKLF
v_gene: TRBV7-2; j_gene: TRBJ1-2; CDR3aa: ASSLGVSGQYGYT
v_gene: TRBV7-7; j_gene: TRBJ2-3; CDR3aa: ASSLAQGSDTQY
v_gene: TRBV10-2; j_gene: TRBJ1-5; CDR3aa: ASSLQGLNQPQH
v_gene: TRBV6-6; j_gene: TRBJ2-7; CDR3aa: ASNDGTYYEQY
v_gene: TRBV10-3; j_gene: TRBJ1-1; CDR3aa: ATLGAKNTEAF
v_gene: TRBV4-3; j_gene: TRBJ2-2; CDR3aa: ASSQFGGTGADGELF
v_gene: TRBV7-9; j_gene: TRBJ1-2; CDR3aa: SSSLETRSYGYT
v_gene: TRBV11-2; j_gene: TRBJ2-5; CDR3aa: ASSLGSASGSGETQY
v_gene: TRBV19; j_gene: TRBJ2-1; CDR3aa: ASSILQGANNEQF
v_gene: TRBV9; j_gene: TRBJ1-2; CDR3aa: ASSVGQGFSSGYT
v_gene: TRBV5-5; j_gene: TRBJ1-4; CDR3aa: ASSVAGQGRSGLF
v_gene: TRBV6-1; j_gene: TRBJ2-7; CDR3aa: ASSELPGLALYEQY
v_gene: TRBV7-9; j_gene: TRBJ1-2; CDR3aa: ASSLTDRGHPNYGYT
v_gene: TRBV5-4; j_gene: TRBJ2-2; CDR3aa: ASSLGGLAGGTGELF
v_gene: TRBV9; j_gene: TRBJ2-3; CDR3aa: ASSVAGDTDTQY
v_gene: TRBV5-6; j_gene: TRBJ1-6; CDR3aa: ASNDRVGSPLH
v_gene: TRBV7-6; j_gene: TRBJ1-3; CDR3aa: ASSFQGPGNTIY
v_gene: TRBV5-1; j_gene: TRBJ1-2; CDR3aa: ASSTGTGGLGYT
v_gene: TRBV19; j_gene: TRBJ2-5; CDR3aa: ASSDWGGPGETQY
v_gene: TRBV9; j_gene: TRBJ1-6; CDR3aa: ASSPKADPSSYNSPLH
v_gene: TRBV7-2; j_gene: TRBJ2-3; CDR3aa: ASSLVVLGLTTDTQY
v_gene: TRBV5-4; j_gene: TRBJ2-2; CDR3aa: ASSWGGANTGELF
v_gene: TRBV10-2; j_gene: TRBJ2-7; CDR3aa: ASFSGDSYEQY
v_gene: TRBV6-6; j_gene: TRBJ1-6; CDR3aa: ASIDNNSPLH
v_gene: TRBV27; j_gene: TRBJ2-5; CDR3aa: AILLGERGAKWTQY
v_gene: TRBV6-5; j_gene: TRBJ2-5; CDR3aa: ASSYLAGAQETQY
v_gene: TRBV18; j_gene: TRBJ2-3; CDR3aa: ASSRTSGSDTQY
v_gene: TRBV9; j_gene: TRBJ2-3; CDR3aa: ASSPLTTDTQY
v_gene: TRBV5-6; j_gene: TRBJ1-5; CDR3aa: ASSLGLNQPQH
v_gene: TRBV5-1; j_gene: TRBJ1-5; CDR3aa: ASSLVGDSNQPQH